The 27 T cell receptor beta chains below were found in one sample sequenced in a study of T cell responses to AZD1222 COVID-19 vaccine (dated by TCRdb to about 2021). This sample's time point label indicates: baseline before first vaccination. Libraries were made using the immunoSEQ multiplex PCR assay. TCRdb mirrors the immuneACCESS table, restricted to in-frame sequences. Some clones are absent from its copies; in checked studies, under half trace to an unresolved V gene, and the reason for the others is unknown. In all, the sample holds 90,000 to 150,000 clones, and 70% to 90% of those were seen once. Jointly, the top ten make up 7% to 8.5% of the sample. Sample: peripheral blood, taken on day 0 of AZD1222 vaccination. The origin of the receptors is an adult in good health.

The chain combines TRBV7-6 with TRBJ2-2; 9 nucleotides align to TRBD2. The CDR3 runs to 16 residues. Germline lookup yields CDR1 SGHVS and CDR2 FNYEAQ. The ends lost 1 base at V and 4 bases at J; junction bases unmatched: 4. CDR3 loop: CASSLVVSGGTGELFF. CDR3 in DNA: TGTGCCAGCAGCTTAGTGGTTAGCGGGGGCACCGGGGAGCTGTTTTTT.

This clone has just one count. The chain uses TRBV6-5 and TRBJ1-2; no definite D call. V lost 2 bases, J lost 5 bases, and 12 bases lay in between. Germline V lookup: CDR1 MNHEY, CDR2 SVGAGI. This CDR3 has 14 amino acids. CDR3 in amino acids: CASSYDRALYGYTF. Here the CDR3 DNA reads TGTGCCAGCAGTTACGATAGGGCATTATATGGCTACACCTTC.

The rearrangement uses TRBV5-4 and TRBJ2-1, with 9 bases that match TRBD1. Germline loops: CDR1 SGHNT, CDR2 YYREEE (reference sequence). The trim removed 1 base at V and 5 bases at J, leaving 4 bases unmatched. The CDR3 is made up of 15 amino acids. CDR3 residues: CASSLWDRANNEQFF. CDR3 nucleotide sequence: TGTGCCAGCAGCTTGTGGGACAGGGCAAACAATGAGCAGTTCTTC.

This chain links TRBV6-5 with TRBJ2-5, with 8 bases lining up with TRBD1. The length of the CDR3 is 14 residues. Germline lookup yields CDR1 MNHEY and CDR2 SVGAGI. J gave up 6 bases and V 6 bases, and 9 bases lay outside the gene matches. The CDR3 nucleotides read TGTGCCAGCAGCCTTGGACAGGGATCCCAGACCCAGTACTTC. This translates into CASSLGQGSQTQYF.

The rearrangement joins TRBV27 to TRBJ2-1; 13 bases line up with TRBD2. The length of the CDR3 is 15 residues. V was clipped by 1 base and J by 7 bases; unmatched bases: 1. CDR1 and CDR2 (germline): MNHEY, SMNVEV (reference sequence). CDR3 residues: CASSLLGLAGNEQFF. Here the CDR3 DNA reads TGTGCCAGCAGTTTATTGGGACTAGCGGGAAATGAGCAGTTCTTC.

This clone came up once. This chain uses TRBV25-1 with TRBJ2-2; no firm D call. CDR1 MGHDK and CDR2 SYGVNS come from the germline V gene. The CDR3 has 15 amino acids. The germline V and J ends were trimmed by 3 bases and 4 bases, with 12 bases remaining between them. DNA of the CDR3: TGTGCCAGCAGTGACCGGCAAACCCTCACCGGGGAGCTGTTTTTT. Its translation: CASSDRQTLTGELFF.

The chain employs TRBV3-1 (or the pseudogene TRBV3-2) and TRBJ2-5; D call uncertain. Germline V gene sequence: CDR1 LGHDT, CDR2 YNNKEL (reference sequence). V dropped 1 base and J dropped 5 bases, with 2 bases sitting between them. This CDR3 has 11 residues. The DNA for the CDR3 is TGTGCCAGCAGCCAAGCGGAGACCCAGTACTTC. Protein product: CASSQAETQYF.

This chain joins TRBV9 and TRBJ1-3, with D unresolved. This CDR3 is 17 amino acids long. CDR1 and CDR2 from the germline V gene are SGDLS and YYNGEE. V was clipped by 0 bases and J by 0 bases, with 13 bases between them. CDR3 region: CASSVAAYQSSGNTIYF. CDR3 bases: TGTGCCAGCAGCGTAGCGGCATATCAGAGCTCTGGAAACACCATATATTTT.

The V and J genes are TRBV5-1 and TRBJ2-5; D is ambiguous. Germline CDR1 SGHRS, CDR2 YFSETQ. The germline V and J ends were trimmed by 1 base and 1 base, with 8 bases remaining between them. The CDR3 length is 14 residues. The CDR3 coding sequence is TGCGCCAGCAGCTTGAGCTGGGTCCAAGAGACCCAGTACTTC. Residues: CASSLSWVQETQYF.

CDR3 loop: CASSPRLQETQYF. The CDR3 DNA is TGTGCCAGCTCACCACGCCTACAAGAGACCCAGTACTTC. V gene TRBV18 combines with J gene TRBJ2-5, with D unclear. Trimming removed 1 base at V and 2 bases at J, with 5 bases between. The CDR3 is made up of 13 amino acids. The V gene's germline CDR1 is KGHSH and CDR2 LQKENI. Using reference TRBV18 and TRBJ2-5 for the parts outside the CDR3, the full variable domain is NAGVMQNPRHLVRRRGQEARLRCSPMKGHSHVYWYRQLPEEGLKFMVYLQKENIIDESGMPKERFSAEFPKEGPSILRIQQVVRGDSAAYFCASSPRLQETQYFGPGTRLLVL.

The chain couples TRBV6-5 to TRBJ1-1; the D gene is possibly TRBD1 (5 bases). With 7 bases removed from V and 6 bases from J, the gap between germline ends came to 15 bases. Germline assignment: CDR1 MNHEY and CDR2 SVGAGI. The CDR3 is made up of 13 amino acids. The CDR3 DNA reads as TGTGCCAGCACCCCCCCAGGGCGGGCTGAAGCTTTCTTT. It translates to CASTPPGRAEAFF.

The rearrangement links TRBV12-2 to TRBJ2-7; the table's D gene call, TRBD2, was not cross checked with the DNA. TRBV12-2 corresponds to a pseudogene. The CDR3 loop spans 15 amino acids. CDR3 loop: CASPPRDRVSYEQYF. The CDR3 nucleotides are TGTGCAAGTCCCCCGCGGGACCGAGTCTCCTACGAGCAGTACTTC.

The chain combines TRBV7-9 with TRBJ1-3; D possibly corresponds to TRBD1 (5 bases). The CDR3 is 15 residues long. Germline CDR1 reads SEHNR; CDR2 reads FQNEAQ (reference sequence). V was trimmed by 5 bases and J by 2 bases, leaving 13 bases between them. CDR3 loop: CASSPRRGPGNTIYF. CDR3 nucleotide sequence: TGTGCCAGCAGCCCAAGGAGGGGCCCTGGAAACACCATATATTTT.

The chain has TRBV7-9 and TRBJ1-1; no reliable D call. The germline gives CDR1 SEHNR, CDR2 FQNEAQ (reference sequence). This CDR3 comprises 13 residues. V was trimmed by 5 bases and J by 0 bases, leaving 7 bases between them. The CDR3 nucleotides are TGTGCCAGCAGCCGGCAGTTGAACACTGAAGCTTTCTTT. The encoded protein is CASSRQLNTEAFF.

The V gene is TRBV29-1, the J gene TRBJ1-1, with 8 positions matching TRBD1. Germline CDR1 reads SQVTM; CDR2 reads ANQGSEA. This CDR3 region has 12 residues. The trim removed 6 bases at V and 4 bases at J, leaving 4 bases unmatched. The CDR3 DNA reads TGCAGCGTCCTACAGGGGGGCACTGAAGCTTTCTTT. This gives the protein CSVLQGGTEAFF.

This chain links TRBV27 with TRBJ2-2; 7 bases align to TRBD1. The CDR3 is 14 amino acids. Germline loops: CDR1 MNHEY, CDR2 SMNVEV (reference sequence). Losses at the gene ends were 7 bases for V and 2 bases for J; bases not matched to a gene: 4. CDR3 residues: CASKGQTNTGELFF. Here the CDR3 DNA reads TGTGCCAGCAAGGGACAGACCAACACCGGGGAGCTGTTTTTT.

The genes are TRBV29-1 and TRBJ1-2; D not resolved. V lost 4 bases and J lost 4, with 16 bases in between. Per germline, CDR1 SQVTM and CDR2 ANQGSEA. The CDR3 is 14 residues long. The CDR3 is CSVVGPPDGYGYTF. CDR3 DNA: TGCAGCGTTGTAGGCCCGCCGGATGGCTATGGCTACACCTTC.

The rearrangement uses TRBV9 and TRBJ1-3, with D perhaps matching TRBD1 (5 bases). Germline CDR1 SGDLS, CDR2 YYNGEE. The CDR3 is made up of 17 amino acids. Trimming took off 0 bases at V and 4 bases at J, with 17 bases between the two ends. The CDR3 spells CASSVASQGGSGNTIYF. DNA of the CDR3: TGTGCCAGCAGCGTAGCCTCCCAGGGAGGTTCAGGAAACACCATATATTTT.

The sample holds one count of this clone. V and J are TRBV4-1 and TRBJ2-3; 9 bases agree with TRBD2. The ends lost 0 bases at V and 6 bases at J; junction bases unmatched: 10. The CDR3 runs 17 residues. The germline CDR1 and CDR2 sequences are MGHRA and YSYEKL. The CDR3: CASSQDLAGSFLDTQYF. In nucleotides, the CDR3 is TGCGCCAGCAGCCAAGACCTAGCGGGGTCCTTTTTGGATACGCAGTATTTT.

The rearrangement uses TRBV6-4 and TRBJ1-4, with D possibly matching TRBD1 (6 bases). Germline CDR1 is MRHNA and CDR2 is SNTAGT. Deletions cut 0 bases from V and 12 bases from J, with 17 bases between. The CDR3 loop spans 15 amino acids. The CDR3 sequence is CASSDSRQGHGELFF. The CDR3 coding sequence is TGTGCCAGCAGTGACTCTCGGCAGGGGCACGGGGAACTGTTTTTT.

The CDR3 nucleotides are TGCGCCAGCAGCTTGCCGTCCGGGACAGCCTATGGCTACACCTTC. It translates to CASSLPSGTAYGYTF. This chain connects TRBV5-1 to TRBJ1-2; TRBD1 matches at 7 bases. Germline-derived CDR1 and CDR2 are SGHRS and YFSETQ. The CDR3 covers 15 residues. Losses at the gene ends were 1 base for V and 4 bases for J; bases not matched to a gene: 7.

The CDR3 bases are TGTGCCAGCAGCCAAGCAGGTCTCCATGGCTACACCTTC. This translates into CASSQAGLHGYTF. V usage is TRBV3-1 (or the pseudogene TRBV3-2) and J usage is TRBJ1-2, with D uncertain. The CDR3 is made up of 13 amino acids. Germline values: CDR1 LGHDT, CDR2 YNNKEL (reference sequence). The ends were cut back, 1 base at V and 6 bases at J, with 9 bases in the middle.

This chain connects TRBV19 to TRBJ1-2; 9 bases line up with TRBD1. The junction had 0 bases not matched to a gene; V was cut back by 3 bases and J by 1 base. Germline assignment: CDR1 LNHDA and CDR2 SQIVND (reference sequence). The CDR3 is 14 residues long. The CDR3 nucleotides read TGTGCCAGTAGTATGACAGGGGGTAACTATGGCTACACCTTC. This encodes CASSMTGGNYGYTF.

The chain is built from TRBV28 and TRBJ1-2, with a tentative D call TRBD1 (6 bases). Germline V gene data show CDR1 as MDHEN and CDR2 as SYDVKM. This CDR3 spans 13 amino acids. The V gene lost 4 bases and the J gene lost 3 bases, with 9 bases spanning the gap. CDR3 nucleotide sequence: TGTGCCAGCAGTTCGGGACAACACTATGGCTACACCTTC. Its translation is CASSSGQHYGYTF.

This chain joins TRBV9 and TRBJ2-5; 8 positions match TRBD2. The V and J ends lost 3 bases and 4 bases, in that order; junction bases with no gene match: 5. This CDR3 has 14 residues. In germline, CDR1 is SGDLS, CDR2 YYNGEE. CDR3 bases: TGTGCCAGCAGCGCGGGGGGGCCGGGAGAGACCCAGTACTTC. This sequence encodes CASSAGGPGETQYF.

V and J are TRBV11-2 and TRBJ1-1; D call uncertain. Germline CDR1 and CDR2: SGHAT and FQNNGV. The CDR3 runs to 13 residues. The V end was cut by 3 bases, the J end by 4 bases, with 9 bases between. CDR3 sequence (DNA): TGTGCCAGCAGCTTTACTGCGCCCACTGAAGCTTTCTTT. This translates into CASSFTAPTEAFF.

This sequence joins TRBV30 and TRBJ1-2; TRBD1 matches 7 bases. Looked up from germline, CDR1 is GTSNPN and CDR2 is SVGIG (reference sequence). The V segment lost 0 bases and the J segment 7 bases; nucleotides outside the gene matches: 8. The CDR3 contains 14 residues. CDR3 in DNA: TGTGCCTGGAGTGTCCCAGGGGGAGTGCGTGGCTACACCTTC. Its protein product is CAWSVPGGVRGYTF.